The next 27 T cell receptor beta chains were all read from a single sample in a study of blood T cell repertoires in COVID-19. Repertoires were generated with immunoSEQ multiplex PCR, while TCRdb's copy carries only in-frame clones and drops some. The sample shows 120,000 or so clones, around 63% of them seen only once. The specimen sequenced was peripheral blood. These TCRs come from a woman aged 65 to 85 with acute or convalescent COVID-19.

The gene calls are TRBV5-1 and TRBJ2-5; TRBD1 matches at 7 bases. CDR3 size: 14 residues. V lost 1 base to trimming and J lost 5 bases; unmatched junction nucleotides: 5. The germline CDR1 and CDR2 sequences are SGHRS and YFSETQ. The CDR3 reads CASSLFGTVETQYF. The CDR3, as DNA: TGCGCCAGCAGCTTGTTCGGGACAGTGGAGACCCAGTACTTC. Using reference TRBV5-1 and TRBJ2-5 for the parts outside the CDR3, the full variable domain is KAGVTQTPRYLIKTRGQQVTLSCSPISGHRSVSWYQQTPGQGLQFLFEYFSETQRNKGNFPGRFSGRQFSNSRSEMNVSTLELGDSALYLCASSLFGTVETQYFGPGTRLLVL.

This clone showed up just once. The chain links TRBV4-1 to TRBJ2-7; 9 bases match TRBD1. After removal of 5 bases from V and 1 base from J, the junction contained 3 bases not matched to a gene. The CDR3 consists of 14 residues. Per the germline V gene, CDR1 is MGHRA and CDR2 is YSYEKL. The CDR3 DNA is TGCGCCAGCAGCGCCGGGACAGGGTCCTACGAGCAGTACTTC. Its protein is CASSAGTGSYEQYF.

The J gene is TRBJ2-1, the V gene TRBV10-2; 7 nucleotides line up with TRBD2. In germline, CDR1 is WSHSY, CDR2 SAAADI. The V segment lost 2 bases and the J segment 5 bases; nucleotides outside the gene matches: 9. The CDR3 runs to 16 residues. Here the CDR3 reads CASSEGAGEYDNEQFF. CDR3 coding DNA: TGCGCCAGCAGTGAGGGGGCGGGAGAGTATGACAATGAGCAGTTCTTC.

This clone was seen a handful of times. The rearrangement joins TRBV29-1 to TRBJ1-1; TRBD1 agrees at 9 bases. The CDR3 has 13 amino acids. Unmatched junction bases numbered 8, after V lost 8 bases and J lost 4 bases. In germline, CDR1 is SQVTM, CDR2 ANQGSEA. This CDR3 is CSFIRDRATEAFF. The CDR3 coding sequence is TGCAGCTTCATCCGGGACAGGGCCACTGAAGCTTTCTTT. The entire variable domain, with the rest obtained from reference TRBV29-1 and TRBJ1-1, is as follows: SAVISQKPSRDICQRGTSLTIQCQVDSQVTMMFWYRQQPGQSLTLIATANQGSEATYESGFVIDKFPISRPNLTFSTLTVSNMSPEDSSIYLCSFIRDRATEAFFGQGTRLTVV.

This sequence joins TRBV7-9 and TRBJ2-1; possible D gene TRBD2, 5 bases. Germline CDR1 and CDR2: SEHNR and FQNEAQ (reference sequence). V lost 2 bases and J 15 bases, leaving 14 bases between the germline ends. The CDR3 spans 12 residues. The chain's CDR3 is CASSLQRTPGFF. CDR3 DNA: TGTGCCAGCAGCTTACAACGGACTCCCGGGTTCTTC.

In DNA form, the CDR3 reads TGTGCCAGCAGGGGGCTCACTGAAGCTTTCTTT. This gives the protein CASRGLTEAFF. The J gene is TRBJ1-1, the V gene TRBV6-5, with D tentatively TRBD1 (5 bases). V lost 6 bases to trimming and J lost 4 bases, with 6 bases between them. This CDR3 contains 11 residues. Per the germline V gene, CDR1 is MNHEY and CDR2 is SVGAGI.

The chain combines TRBV15 with TRBJ2-1; the match to TRBD2 covers 14 bases. The germline V gene encodes CDR1 LNHNV and CDR2 YYDKDF (reference sequence). V dropped 2 bases and J dropped 5; count of bases not matched to a gene: 2. This CDR3 contains 16 residues. This chain's CDR3 is CATSRPGLAGDNEQFF. CDR3 nucleotides: TGTGCCACCAGCAGACCGGGACTAGCGGGAGACAATGAGCAGTTCTTC.

This chain joins TRBV7-8 and TRBJ2-4, with D tentatively TRBD2 (5 bases). V was pared by 5 bases and J by 8 bases, with 16 bases between. There are 14 residues in the CDR3. The germline CDR1 and CDR2 sequences are SGHVS and FQNEAQ. The CDR3 reads CASSPRGGSDIQYF. Here the CDR3 DNA reads TGTGCCAGCAGCCCCCGGGGTGGGAGTGACATTCAGTACTTC.

The genes are TRBV12-3 or TRBV12-4 and TRBJ2-5; tentative D call: TRBD2 (5 bases). With 8 bases removed from V and 5 bases from J, the gap between germline ends came to 9 bases. CDR3 length equals 11 residues. Here the CDR3 DNA reads TGTGCCAGCGGAGCGGCCGAGACCCAGTACTTC. Encoded protein: CASGAAETQYF.

The chain carries TRBV10-3 and TRBJ2-7; TRBD2 matches at 10 bases. Trimming took 6 bases from V and 1 from J; bases not matched to a gene: 15. In germline, CDR1 is ENHRY, CDR2 SYGVKD. This CDR3 is built from 18 residues. The DNA for the CDR3 is TGTGCCATCAGAGCGGGTCTAGCGGGGGATAATCCATCCTACGAGCAGTACTTC. It specifies CAIRAGLAGDNPSYEQYF.

The chain recombines TRBV11-2 with TRBJ2-2; tentatively, D is TRBD1 (6 bases). The CDR3 consists of 16 residues. CDR1 is SGHAT, CDR2 FQNNGV, per germline. Trimming removed 5 bases at V and 6 bases at J, with 19 bases between. CDR3 coding DNA: TGTGCCAGCAGCCCGACACAGGGATATTTCGCCGGGGAGCTGTTTTTT. It translates to CASSPTQGYFAGELFF.

This chain connects TRBV11-3 to TRBJ1-3; a weak D match, TRBD1 (6 bases). This CDR3 has 15 residues. V lost 3 bases and J 3 bases, leaving 12 bases between the germline ends. Germline-derived CDR1 and CDR2 are SGHNT and YENEEA. This CDR3 reads CASSLGRGFGNTIYF. Here the CDR3 DNA reads TGTGCCAGCAGCTTGGGCAGGGGATTTGGAAACACCATATATTTT.

The table lists this clone with a count of one. The chain combines TRBV19 with TRBJ1-5; TRBD1 is a possible D gene (5 bases). V gave up 4 bases and J gave up 7 bases, with 23 bases separating them. The CDR3 extends over 17 amino acids. Germline V gives CDR1 LNHDA, CDR2 SQIVND (reference sequence). Here the CDR3 reads CASSTPDRPGGFQPQHF. CDR3 DNA: TGTGCCAGTAGTACCCCGGACCGCCCCGGGGGATTCCAGCCCCAGCATTTT.

The chain carries TRBV2 and TRBJ1-4; 8 positions match TRBD1. Germline-derived CDR1 and CDR2 are SNHLY and FYNNEI. This CDR3 comprises 17 residues. V lost 6 bases to trimming and J lost 3 bases; unmatched junction nucleotides: 12. The chain's CDR3 is CASRLGQGSRANEKLFF. The CDR3 DNA reads as TGTGCCAGCAGGCTCGGACAGGGTAGTCGCGCTAATGAAAAACTGTTTTTT.

The genes are TRBV7-9 and TRBJ1-6, with a tentative D call TRBD1 (6 bases). This CDR3 spans 16 amino acids. With 4 bases removed from V and 0 bases from J, the gap between germline ends came to 10 bases. The V gene's germline CDR1 is SEHNR and CDR2 FQNEAQ (reference sequence). This chain's CDR3 is CASSSDRSSYNSPLHF. The CDR3 DNA reads as TGTGCCAGCAGCTCAGACAGGAGCTCCTATAATTCACCCCTCCACTTT.

The sample holds one count of this clone. The chain links TRBV5-6 to TRBJ1-5; D possibly corresponds to TRBD1 (6 bases). V lost 4 bases and J lost 5, with 13 bases in between. CDR3 length: 14 residues. Germline V lookup: CDR1 SGHDT, CDR2 YYEEEE. The chain's CDR3 is CASSPWGQDQPQHF. DNA of the CDR3: TGTGCCAGCAGCCCATGGGGGCAGGATCAGCCCCAGCATTTT.

The chain has TRBV10-3 and TRBJ2-5; 9 nucleotides match TRBD2. V trimming: 3 bases; J trimming: 1 base; junction bases outside the gene matches: 6. The CDR3 has 16 amino acids. Looked up from germline, CDR1 is ENHRY and CDR2 is SYGVKD. The CDR3 region is CAISEELAGAQETQYF. The CDR3 DNA sequence: TGTGCCATCAGTGAAGAGTTAGCGGGGGCCCAAGAGACCCAGTACTTC.

The chain recombines TRBV2 with TRBJ2-3; D is perhaps TRBD1 (6 bases). Germline V gives CDR1 SNHLY, CDR2 FYNNEI. Trimming left V 6 bases short and J 6 bases short, with 25 bases between. This CDR3 is 17 amino acids long. CDR3 sequence: CASRNPYRDAIRDTQYF. CDR3 DNA: TGTGCCAGCAGGAATCCCTACAGGGACGCAATCAGGGATACGCAGTATTTT.

This chain joins TRBV6-2 or TRBV6-3 and TRBJ1-1; D unclear. Germline CDR1 is MNHEY and CDR2 is SVGEGT. V gave up 0 bases and J gave up 1 base, with 12 bases separating them. The CDR3 is 16 amino acids. CDR3 loop: CASSYSLGQTNTEAFF. The CDR3 DNA sequence: TGTGCCAGCAGTTACTCCCTAGGCCAGACGAACACTGAAGCTTTCTTT.

This chain joins TRBV21-1 and TRBJ2-7; the table assigns TRBD1, which was not confirmed against the DNA. TRBV21-1 is noted as a pseudogene. There are 15 residues in the CDR3. CDR3 DNA sequence: TGTGCCAGCAGCAGGGGGCAGGGGGGATCCTACGAGCAGTACTTC. Its translation: CASSRGQGGSYEQYF.

This clone was seen at least ten times. The chain joins TRBV4-1 to TRBJ1-2, with 7 positions matching TRBD1. CDR1 MGHRA and CDR2 YSYEKL come from the germline V gene. This CDR3 spans 15 amino acids. V trimming: 3 bases; J trimming: 4 bases; junction bases outside the gene matches: 8. CDR3 in DNA: TGCGCCAGCAGCCAGTCGGGAGGGGGCGGCTATGGCTACACCTTC. Translation gives CASSQSGGGGYGYTF.

V is TRBV25-1 and J is TRBJ2-5, with 8 bases fitting TRBD2. The CDR3 is made up of 14 amino acids. V dropped 3 bases and J dropped 2; count of bases not matched to a gene: 2. Germline CDR1 and CDR2: MGHDK and SYGVNS. CDR3 amino acids: CASSDSGGQETQYF. CDR3 coding DNA: TGTGCCAGCAGTGACAGCGGGGGTCAAGAGACCCAGTACTTC.

This clone was detected only a few times. This rearrangement joins TRBV7-2 to TRBJ2-1; 11 bases fit TRBD1. From germline, CDR1 is SGHTA and CDR2 FQGNSA. After removal of 5 bases from V and 6 bases from J, the junction contained 6 bases not matched to a gene. The CDR3 runs 15 residues. The CDR3 bases are TGTGCCAGCAGCCTGGGGACAGGGGGATCCAATGAGCAGTTCTTC. This codes for CASSLGTGGSNEQFF.

This clone is termed medium-sized. This chain joins TRBV5-4 and TRBJ2-5; maybe TRBD2 (7 bases). The V and J ends lost 0 bases and 0 bases respectively, with 12 bases between them. Germline V lookup: CDR1 SGHNT, CDR2 YYREEE (reference sequence). The CDR3 length is 16 residues. The CDR3 here is CASSLGGGGYQETQYF. The CDR3 bases are TGTGCCAGCAGCTTGGGGGGCGGGGGCTACCAAGAGACCCAGTACTTC.

This clone has only a few counts. The gene calls are TRBV27 and TRBJ1-1, with D unresolved. The germline V gene encodes CDR1 MNHEY and CDR2 SMNVEV (reference sequence). Trimming removed 4 bases at V and 5 bases at J, with 14 bases between. The CDR3 covers 14 residues. The CDR3 region has the DNA TGTGCCAGCAGTTCGAGGGTTGAGTCAACTGAAGCTTTCTTT. Its protein is CASSSRVESTEAFF.

The rearrangement uses TRBV7-8 and TRBJ2-3; TRBD1 might be the D (6 bases). The V gene lost 2 bases and the J gene lost 1 base, with 13 bases spanning the gap. This CDR3 has 16 residues. Germline V gives CDR1 SGHVS, CDR2 FQNEAQ. DNA for the CDR3: TGTGCCAGCAGCTTATGGGGGCCCGGGGGCACAGATACGCAGTATTTT. It specifies CASSLWGPGGTDTQYF.

As concerns this clone: Other DNA sequences in the same sample also yield this CDR3. The chain uses TRBV19 and TRBJ2-3; TRBD1 matches at 7 bases. The CDR3 sequence is 16 residues long. CDR1 is LNHDA, CDR2 SQIVND, per germline (reference sequence). J lost 6 bases, V lost 1 base, and 10 bases had no gene match. DNA for the CDR3: TGTGCCAGTAGTATAGGCAACCGGGACAGTGCCGATACGCAGTATTTT. Its translation: CASSIGNRDSADTQYF.